The source of this T cell receptor beta chain is a study of Graves' ophthalmopathy and Graves' hyperthyroidism. Study summary: The authors collected peripheral blood at initial diagnosis, before any treatment. General study findings and limits: Most expanded clonotypes in thyroid above 0.001 frequency also showed up in blood. Ophthalmopathy progression predictions by the model showed 72% to 80% specificity and approximately 69% sensitivity.

From RNA, the CDR3 regions of TCR beta chains were amplified and sequenced. Investigators did first-round RT-PCR with HTBI primers, then second-round multiplex PCR. TCRdb analysed the multiplex PCR reads with MiXCR anew, one entry per CDR3 protein. Here the sample spans about 740,000 distinct CDR3 sequences, 40% being singletons. Note on this clonotype: What it recognizes is unknown.

The clonotype originates from an adult man with Graves' ophthalmopathy. Source material: peripheral blood.

CDR3 in DNA: TGTGCCAGCAGCCTCGGGACAGGGTATGACTATGGCTACACCTTC. It codes for CASSLGTGYDYGYTF. The chain uses TRBV9 and TRBJ1-2, with 9 bases identical to TRBD1. The V and J ends lost 4 bases and 3 bases, in that order; junction bases with no gene match: 7. The length of the CDR3 is 15 residues. Germline V gives CDR1 SGDLS, CDR2 YYNGEE.